What follows is one T cell receptor (beta chain) and its context. This entry belongs to a study of shared clonotypes between healthy human individuals. The CDR3 is 15 residues long. Looked up from germline, CDR1 is MDHEN and CDR2 is SYDVKM. The V and J ends lost 11 bases and 4 bases respectively, with 23 bases between them. TCRdb's table, derived via immunoSEQ multiplex PCR, lists solely in-frame clones and lacks some. The table has about 2.4 million clones, over 85% seen once. The rearrangement uses TRBV28 and TRBJ1-1; TRBD1 might be the D (5 bases). The sequencing input was naive CD4+ T cells from PBMCs. Subset indicated: CD45RA+ positively selected. This TCR came from a man between 18 and 35 years old in good health. Some clones in this sample may be carry-over from other donors' samples. This CDR3 reads CAGGHRGSSGTEAFF. The CDR3 DNA is TGTGCCGGAGGGCATCGGGGGAGTTCGGGCACTGAAGCTTTCTTT.